Here is one T cell receptor beta chain with its context. What it binds is unknown. PCR was performed using 60 Vbeta and 13 Jbeta primers. Clones were sequenced by immunoSEQ multiplex PCR, and TCRdb holds only the in-frame ones, with some missing. In the table there are 200,000 to 250,000 clones, less than 85% of which are singletons. The CDR3 runs to 15 residues. V shed 4 bases and J 7 bases; nucleotides not matched to a gene: 7. Germline lookup yields CDR1 SGHVS and CDR2 FQNEAQ. This entry is derived from a study of cytomegalovirus exposure and HLA in healthy donors. Regarding the study as a whole: Later analysis demonstrated an association between a missense DCLRE1C variant and TCR beta V- and J-gene trimming. Most likely, a cluster of highly shared sequence variants arose as a sequencing artifact.

The TCR sequence derives from a man aged 18 to 30 in good health and CMV-seronegative. J is TRBJ1-2 and V is TRBV7-8; TRBD1 matches 12 bases. Sequenced sample: PBMCs. CDR3 loop: CASSSPGQGAGGYTF. For the CDR3, the DNA is TGTGCCAGCAGCTCTCCGGGACAGGGGGCGGGTGGCTACACCTTC. The variable domain in full, with the rest retrieved from reference TRBV7-8 and TRBJ1-2, is GAGVSQSPRYKVAKRGQDVALRCDPISGHVSLFWYQQALGQGPEFLTYFQNEAQLDKSGLPSDRFFAERPEGSVSTLKIQRTQQEDSAVYLCASSSPGQGAGGYTFGSGTRLTVV.